This T cell receptor beta chain was sequenced in a study of shared clonotypes between healthy human individuals. Donors comprised healthy HIV-negative adults lacking recent acute infections or vaccinations. As to this clone: The antigen is not known.

Every immunoSEQ plate was one replicate of a subset's evenly spread DNA. Method: immunoSEQ multiplex PCR; TCRdb's copy keeps in-frame clones and lacks some. The sample has about 1 million clones; about 74% are singletons. Study-level results: Naive CD4 clonotypes overlapped across several donors at roughly 5%. The study drew on few donors, limiting represented genetic and exposure-history diversity.

The ends were cut back, 5 bases at V and 2 bases at J, with 12 bases in the middle. Germline CDR1 LNHDA, CDR2 SQIVND (reference sequence). This CDR3 comprises 15 residues. This chain connects TRBV19 to TRBJ2-2; the D is unclear. The sequencing sample was made of memory CD4+ T cells sorted from blood. The subset is: CD45RA-negative fraction. The receptor comes from a man between 18 and 35 years old in good health. The CDR3 bases are TGTGCCAGTAGTCTCCTGGAAGTTAACACCGGGGAGCTGTTTTTT. Amino acids: CASSLLEVNTGELFF.